This entry features one T cell receptor beta chain sequence. Its antigen is as yet unknown. These data are taken from a study of cytomegalovirus exposure and HLA in healthy donors. With 60 Vbeta and 13 Jbeta primers, the PCR was carried out. TCRdb's copy holds only in-frame clones and misses some; the assay was immunoSEQ multiplex PCR. This table holds more than 130,000 clones, 70% to 80% found once. Germline V gives CDR1 KGHSH, CDR2 LQKENI. V was clipped by 0 bases and J by 1 base, with 18 bases between them. This CDR3 contains 18 residues. Whole-study results and caveats: For most TCR beta V segments, an earlier analysis put the productive rate at about 87% or about 30% of the time.

The receptor's source is a young man in good health and CMV-seronegative. Material for sequencing was PBMCs. V and J are TRBV18 and TRBJ2-5; the D gene is possibly TRBD2 (6 bases). CDR3 sequence (DNA): TGTGCCAGCTCACCACCTTTCATTGGATTAGCGGTCCAAGAGACCCAGTACTTC. Amino acids: CASSPPFIGLAVQETQYF.